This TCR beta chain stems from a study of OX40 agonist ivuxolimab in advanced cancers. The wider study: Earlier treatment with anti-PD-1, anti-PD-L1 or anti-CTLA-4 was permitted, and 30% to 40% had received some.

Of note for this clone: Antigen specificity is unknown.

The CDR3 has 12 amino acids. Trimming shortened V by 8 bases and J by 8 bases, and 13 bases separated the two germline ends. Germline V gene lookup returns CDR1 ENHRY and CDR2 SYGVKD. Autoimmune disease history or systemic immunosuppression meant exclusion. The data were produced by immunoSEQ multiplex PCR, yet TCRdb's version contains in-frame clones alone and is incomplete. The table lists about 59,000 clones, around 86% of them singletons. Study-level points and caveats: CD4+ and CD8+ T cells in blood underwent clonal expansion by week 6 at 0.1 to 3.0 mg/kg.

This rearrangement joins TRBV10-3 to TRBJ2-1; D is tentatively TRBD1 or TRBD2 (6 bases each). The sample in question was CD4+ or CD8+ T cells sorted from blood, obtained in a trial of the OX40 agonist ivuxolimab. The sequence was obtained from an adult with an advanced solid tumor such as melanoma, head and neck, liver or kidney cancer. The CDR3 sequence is CAIRSGGHEQFF. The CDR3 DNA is TGTGCCATCCGTTCCGGGGGCCATGAGCAGTTCTTC.